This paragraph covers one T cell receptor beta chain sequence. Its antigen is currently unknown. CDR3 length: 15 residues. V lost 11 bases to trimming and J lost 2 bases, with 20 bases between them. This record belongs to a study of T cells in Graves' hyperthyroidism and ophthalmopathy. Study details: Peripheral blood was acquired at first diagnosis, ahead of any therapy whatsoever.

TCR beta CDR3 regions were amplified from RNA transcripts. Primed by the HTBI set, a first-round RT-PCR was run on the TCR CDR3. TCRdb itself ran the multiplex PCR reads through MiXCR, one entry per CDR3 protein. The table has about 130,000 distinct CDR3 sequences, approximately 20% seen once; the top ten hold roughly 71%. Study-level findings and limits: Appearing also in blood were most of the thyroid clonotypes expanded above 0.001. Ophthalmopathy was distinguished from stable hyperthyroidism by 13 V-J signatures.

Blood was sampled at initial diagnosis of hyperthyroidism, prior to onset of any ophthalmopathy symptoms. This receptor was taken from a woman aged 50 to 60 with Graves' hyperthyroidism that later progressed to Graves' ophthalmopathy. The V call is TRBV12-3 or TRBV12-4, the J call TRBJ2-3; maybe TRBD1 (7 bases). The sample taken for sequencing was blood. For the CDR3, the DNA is TGTGCCGTCCTAAGGGGGCTAGCGAACACAGATACGCAGTATTTT. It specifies CAVLRGLANTDTQYF.